This T cell receptor (beta chain) appears in the sequencing data of a study of response to subunit inactivated influenza vaccine (dated by TCRdb to 2017 to 2018). For context, the study as a whole: The study used deep quantitative T cell receptor repertoire profiling to track responses to a trivalent subunit inactivated influenza vaccine. Overall study outcomes, separate from this receptor: The authors suggested that each seasonal influenza vaccination may recruit only a limited number of new T cells.

In its sample, this clonotype was seen a few times. The antigen this receptor binds is unknown. Base qualities are not at hand, and no much larger clone is one base apart. Library creation used RT-PCR. Sequencer: Illumina HiSeq 2500. TCRdb itself trimmed the public reads at Q25 with fastp, ran MiXCR and retained productive beta chains. CDR3 protein duplicates are merged, each entry listing the most common genes and DNA. The sample table shows roughly 190,000 distinct CDR3 sequences, and approximately 15% are seen once. The ten biggest clones cover roughly 24% of the sample. Germline trimming amounts to 5 bases on V and 5 bases on J, with 8 as the count of junction bases outside the gene matches. From the cysteine up to the phenylalanine, the CDR3 has a length of 14 residues. Solely the CDR3 DNA is kept, with 42 bases framed from the first base.

This sample comprised CD8+ T cells sorted from PBMCs, obtained 5 days after vaccination. In this chain, TRBV12-3 or TRBV12-4 is recombined with TRBJ2-5; TRBD1 agrees with 7 junctional bases. The sequence came from a middle-aged man who received an inactivated influenza vaccine. Donor details come from another sample of the same person, matched by shared clones. The nucleotide sequence reads TGTGCCAGCAGTGACAGGGAAGTCGAGGAGACCCAGTACTTC. The resulting protein is CASSDREVEETQYF.